This TCR beta chain comes out of a study of OX40 agonist ivuxolimab in advanced cancers. A note on this clone: No antigen is known for it.

TCRdb keeps only in-frame clones here, not all; method: immunoSEQ multiplex PCR. The top ten hold about 30% of the sample, which has tens of thousands of clones, 90% to 95% seen once. Looked up from germline, CDR1 is LNHDA and CDR2 is SQIVND (reference sequence). V dropped 1 base and J dropped 5; count of bases not matched to a gene: 7. The CDR3 totals 15 residues. Study results and limitations: Certain nonresponders additionally had low normalized T-cell clonal expansion. The work left the antigen specificity of expanded peripheral T cells undetermined. CD4+ and CD8+ T cells in blood underwent clonal expansion by week 6 at 0.1 to 3.0 mg/kg.

The sample was CD4+ or CD8+ T cells sorted from blood, taken in a trial of the OX40 agonist ivuxolimab. The chain links TRBV19 to TRBJ2-7; 8 positions agree with TRBD1. This TCR came from an adult with an advanced solid tumor such as melanoma, head and neck, liver or kidney cancer. The CDR3 DNA reads as TGTGCCAGTAGTATAGGACAGGGGACTCCGGACGAGCAGTACTTC. Protein: CASSIGQGTPDEQYF.